The 22 T cell receptor beta chains below all came from one sample that was sequenced in a study of T cells in Graves' hyperthyroidism and ophthalmopathy. Amplified regions were TCR beta CDR3 sequences from RNA transcripts. In the first-round RT-PCR of the TCR CDR3, the HTBI primer set was used. Each CDR3 protein gets one entry after TCRdb re-called the multiplex PCR reads with MiXCR. The repertoire holds some 350,000 distinct CDR3 sequences, about 18% seen once, with about 3.7% in the top ten. Sample: blood. Source of these receptors: a woman under 30 with Graves' hyperthyroidism.

This clonotype has at least ten counts. This chain links TRBV28 with TRBJ2-3; 9 nucleotides agree with TRBD1. This CDR3 spans 14 amino acids. The V segment lost 4 bases and the J segment 4 bases; nucleotides outside the gene matches: 3. The germline V gene encodes CDR1 MDHEN and CDR2 SYDVKM. CDR3 sequence reads: CASSWDRVSDTQYF. For the CDR3, the DNA is TGTGCCAGCAGTTGGGACAGGGTATCAGATACGCAGTATTTT. The full variable domain, completed using reference TRBV28 and TRBJ2-3, is DVKVTQSSRYLVKRTGEKVFLECVQDMDHENMFWYRQDPGLGLRLIYFSYDVKMKEKGDIPEGYSVSREKKERFSLILESASTNQTSMYLCASSWDRVSDTQYFGPGTRLTVL.

There are a few counts of this clonotype. The V gene is TRBV11-2, the J gene TRBJ2-7; D might be TRBD1 (5 bases). The V and J ends lost 2 bases and 2 bases respectively, with 16 bases between them. Germline CDR1 reads SGHAT; CDR2 reads FQNNGV. This CDR3 is built from 16 residues. CDR3 in DNA: TGTGCCAGCAGCTTATCTTGGGGCCCCGGAACCTACGAGCAGTACTTC. Its protein product is CASSLSWGPGTYEQYF.

This chain uses TRBV28 with TRBJ2-7; 10 positions agree with TRBD2. J gave up 5 bases and V 2 bases, and 6 bases lay outside the gene matches. The CDR3 consists of 15 residues. Germline CDR1 MDHEN, CDR2 SYDVKM. This chain's CDR3 is CASSLEIAGGHEQYF. The DNA for the CDR3 is TGTGCCAGCAGTTTAGAGATAGCGGGGGGCCACGAGCAGTACTTC.

This clonotype was recorded at least ten times. The chain joins TRBV7-8 to TRBJ1-1; D is ambiguous. CDR1 and CDR2 from the germline V gene are SGHVS and FQNEAQ. Trimming stripped 3 bases from V and 10 bases from J, with 12 bases between. CDR3 size: 12 residues. CDR3 coding DNA: TGTGCCAGCAGCTTTCTAGGTCGTAGAGCTTTCTTT. Translating gives CASSFLGRRAFF. Drawing the rest from reference TRBV7-8 and TRBJ1-1, the complete variable domain is GAGVSQSPRYKVAKRGQDVALRCDPISGHVSLFWYQQALGQGPEFLTYFQNEAQLDKSGLPSDRFFAERPEGSVSTLKIQRTQQEDSAVYLCASSFLGRRAFFGQGTRLTVV.

The chain has TRBV7-9 and TRBJ1-1; D is uncertain. V lost 4 bases to trimming and J lost 1 base, with 10 bases between them. Germline CDR1 SEHNR, CDR2 FQNEAQ (reference sequence). This CDR3 has 14 residues. CDR3 sequence: CASSSLFANTEAFF. The CDR3 nucleotides read TGTGCCAGCAGCTCTCTTTTTGCGAACACTGAAGCTTTCTTT.

Only one count was recorded for this clonotype. The chain uses TRBV6-1 and TRBJ2-7, with D perhaps matching TRBD2 (5 bases). The V gene's germline CDR1 is MNHNS and CDR2 SASEGT. V was pared by 4 bases and J by 5 bases, with 12 bases between. This CDR3 region has 13 residues. DNA of the CDR3: TGTGCCAGCAGTGCCTCTTGGGAGAACGAGCAGTACTTC. Translated: CASSASWENEQYF.

This clonotype was recorded many times. The V gene is TRBV5-1, the J gene TRBJ2-5; 7 bases are shared with TRBD1. Trimming cost V 4 bases and J 4 bases; bases outside gene matches: 4. The CDR3 sequence is 13 residues long. Germline-derived CDR1 and CDR2 are SGHRS and YFSETQ. The CDR3 nucleotides read TGCGCCAGCAGCCCAGGGGGTGCAGAGACCCAGTACTTC. Its translation: CASSPGGAETQYF.

At least ten counts were recorded for this clonotype. This chain connects TRBV15 to TRBJ1-5; weak D call: TRBD1 (5 bases). Trimming left V 6 bases short and J 7 bases short, with 19 bases between. This CDR3 spans 15 amino acids. The germline gives CDR1 LNHNV, CDR2 YYDKDF (reference sequence). Written as DNA, the CDR3 is TGTGCCACCAGTCCGGACACGACTCGGGGGCAGCCCCAGCATTTT. Translation gives CATSPDTTRGQPQHF.

The sample holds many counts of this clonotype. This chain connects TRBV6-5 to TRBJ2-7, with 8 bases lining up with TRBD1. V lost 0 bases to trimming and J lost 6 bases; unmatched junction nucleotides: 7. CDR3 size: 15 residues. Germline V gene data show CDR1 as MNHEY and CDR2 as SVGAGI. DNA for the CDR3: TGTGCCAGCAGTTACTCGGACAGGGTAACCTCCGAGCAGTACTTC. Translation: CASSYSDRVTSEQYF.

This chain connects TRBV27 to TRBJ2-7; D tentatively reads TRBD1 or TRBD2 (7 bases each). This CDR3 spans 15 amino acids. The V end was cut by 6 bases, the J end by 0 bases, with 15 bases between. Germline CDR1 reads MNHEY; CDR2 reads SMNVEV (reference sequence). CDR3 in amino acids: CASSAGRGLSYEQYF. The CDR3, as DNA: TGTGCCAGCAGCGCAGGGAGGGGGCTCTCCTACGAGCAGTACTTC.

The CDR3 DNA reads as TGTGCCTGGAGCGGACAGCGGTACTACGAGCAGTACTTC. Its protein product is CAWSGQRYYEQYF. V and J are TRBV30 and TRBJ2-7; a possible D gene is TRBD1 (6 bases). CDR3 length equals 13 residues. Trimming shortened V by 3 bases and J by 3 bases, and 12 bases separated the two germline ends. Per germline, CDR1 GTSNPN and CDR2 SVGIG (reference sequence).

This clonotype has ten or more counts. As DNA, the CDR3 is TGTGCCAGCAGACACGCTGCCTCTGGGGCCAACGTCCTGACTTTC. Translated, it gives CASRHAASGANVLTF. J is TRBJ2-6 and V is TRBV6-2 or TRBV6-3; no firm D call. Trimming took 6 bases from V and 0 from J, leaving 9 bases between them. Germline lookup yields CDR1 MNHEY and CDR2 SVGEGT. The length of the CDR3 is 15 residues.

This clonotype was seen many times. The CDR3 coding sequence is TGTGCCAGCAGTTGGGACACTTATGGCTACACCTTC. It specifies CASSWDTYGYTF. The chain is built from TRBV12-3 or TRBV12-4 and TRBJ1-2, with a weak D call TRBD1 (6 bases). This CDR3 comprises 12 residues. Between the trimmed V and J ends, which lost 4 bases and 5 bases, there was a span of 8 bases.

This clonotype was seen at least ten times. The CDR3: CASSVEAGIPETQYF. The CDR3, as DNA: TGTGCCAGCAGTGTGGAAGCGGGGATTCCCGAGACCCAGTACTTC. The chain combines TRBV2 with TRBJ2-5; 7 bases are a match to TRBD2. CDR1 and CDR2 from the germline V gene are SNHLY and FYNNEI. This CDR3 comprises 15 residues. Germline trimming cut 4 bases from V and 5 bases from J; bases unmatched to any gene: 10.

Many counts were recorded for this clonotype. J is TRBJ1-2 and V is TRBV10-2, with 9 bases identical to TRBD1. The junction had 6 bases not matched to a gene; V was cut back by 2 bases and J by 5 bases. Germline CDR1 WSHSY, CDR2 SAAADI. The CDR3 runs to 15 residues. CDR3 sequence reads: CASSEVGQGLYGYTF. For the CDR3, the DNA is TGCGCCAGCAGTGAGGTGGGACAGGGATTATATGGCTACACCTTC.

This clonotype was seen more than once but under ten times. The chain carries TRBV5-4 and TRBJ2-5; perhaps D is TRBD1 or TRBD2 (5 bases each). The CDR3 has 15 amino acids. Trimming stripped 3 bases from V and 1 base from J, with 13 bases between. Germline V gene sequence: CDR1 SGHNT, CDR2 YYREEE (reference sequence). DNA for the CDR3: TGTGCCAGCAGCTCCCGGGACGTTATCCAAGAGACCCAGTACTTC. It translates to CASSSRDVIQETQYF.

The sample holds many counts of this clonotype. This sequence joins TRBV12-3 or TRBV12-4 and TRBJ1-1; no clear D gene. This CDR3 is built from 15 residues. V lost 1 base to trimming and J lost 5 bases, with 14 bases between them. The CDR3 is CASSLGPGSGTEAFF. The CDR3 bases are TGTGCCAGCAGTTTAGGTCCCGGGTCGGGAACTGAAGCTTTCTTT.

The rearrangement joins TRBV5-1 to TRBJ2-5; no firm D call. V was trimmed by 2 bases and J by 2 bases, leaving 13 bases between them. The CDR3 sequence is 15 residues long. CDR1 and CDR2 from the germline V gene are SGHRS and YFSETQ. The CDR3 sequence is CASSFTQQKQETQYF. DNA of the CDR3: TGCGCCAGCAGCTTCACACAGCAAAAACAAGAGACCCAGTACTTC.

This clonotype came up many times. The chain carries TRBV29-1 and TRBJ2-1; TRBD1 agrees at 7 bases. This CDR3 region has 13 residues. Germline V CDR1 and CDR2: SQVTM, ANQGSEA. The V gene end was trimmed by 3 bases and the J gene end by 7 bases; junction bases not matched to a gene: 6. CDR3 in amino acids: CSVEAGGRNEQFF. The CDR3 bases are TGCAGCGTTGAGGCAGGGGGACGAAATGAGCAGTTCTTC.

This clonotype came up many times. V gene TRBV20-1 combines with J gene TRBJ1-1; possibly TRBD1 for D (5 bases). The CDR3 contains 12 residues. In germline, CDR1 is DFQATT, CDR2 SNEGSKA (reference sequence). The V gene lost 4 bases and the J gene lost 1 base, with 7 bases spanning the gap. The CDR3 spells CSAIGGNTEAFF. CDR3 DNA: TGCAGTGCTATTGGGGGGAACACTGAAGCTTTCTTT.

This clonotype was recorded many times. This chain links TRBV6-4 with TRBJ2-1; 10 nucleotides align to TRBD2. The CDR3 is 15 amino acids. V lost 2 bases and J lost 8; bases outside the gene matches: 6. Germline CDR1 reads MRHNA; CDR2 reads SNTAGT. The CDR3 sequence: CASSDKSGGADEQFF. The DNA for the CDR3 is TGTGCCAGCAGTGACAAGAGCGGGGGGGCGGATGAGCAGTTCTTC.

This clonotype was picked up a small number of times. The V and J genes are TRBV29-1 and TRBJ1-2; 12 bases align to TRBD1. Per germline, CDR1 SQVTM and CDR2 ANQGSEA. V trimming: 1 base; J trimming: 8 bases; junction bases outside the gene matches: 8. CDR3 length: 15 residues. CDR3 protein: CSVEAPGQGAGGYTF. The CDR3 DNA sequence: TGCAGCGTTGAAGCACCGGGACAGGGGGCGGGGGGCTACACCTTC.